Below, 21 T cell receptor beta chains from the same sample are listed, as sequenced in a study of blood T cells in healthy people across ages. With a J-beta primer mix and a sample-barcoded 5' primer, a second PCR ran about 7 to 12 cycles. TCRdb itself ran the 5' RACE reads through MiXCR, one entry per CDR3 protein. This table has approximately 900,000 distinct CDR3 sequences, roughly 52% appearing once. Material: blood. The receptors derive from a man aged 25-45 years in good health.

This sequence joins TRBV4-1 and TRBJ1-5, with 12 bases fitting TRBD1. The CDR3 sequence is 21 residues long. Trimming cost V 4 bases and J 2 bases; bases outside gene matches: 18. The germline V gene has CDR1 MGHRA and CDR2 YSYEKL. The CDR3 bases are TGCGCCAGCAGCCTTTCGGAACGTCGGGACAGGGGGCTATCGGGCAATCAGCCCCAGCATTTT. It is translated as CASSLSERRDRGLSGNQPQHF.

This chain connects TRBV4-3 to TRBJ2-2; TRBD2 might be the D (5 bases). This CDR3 spans 14 amino acids. V lost 0 bases to trimming and J lost 4 bases, with 6 bases between them. The V gene's germline CDR1 is LGHNA and CDR2 YSLEER. The CDR3 DNA sequence: TGCGCCAGCAGCCAAGACCGGGGCACCGGGGAGCTGTTTTTT. Protein sequence: CASSQDRGTGELFF.

The gene calls are TRBV7-2 and TRBJ1-4; D not resolved. Trimming removed 6 bases from V and 0 bases from J, with 11 bases in between. This CDR3 has 15 amino acids. Germline assignment: CDR1 SGHTA and CDR2 FQGNSA. CDR3 in DNA: TGTGCCAGCAGTCCGGATTTTACAACTAATGAAAAACTGTTTTTT. Amino acid sequence: CASSPDFTTNEKLFF.

CDR3 residues: CASSLTSANREQYF. CDR3 nucleotide sequence: TGTGCCAGCAGTTTGACCAGCGCCAACCGGGAGCAGTACTTC. The chain is built from TRBV27 and TRBJ2-7; D ambiguous. The V end was cut by 3 bases, the J end by 7 bases, with 16 bases between. The CDR3 has 14 amino acids. The germline V gene encodes CDR1 MNHEY and CDR2 SMNVEV (reference sequence).

This chain uses TRBV6-5 with TRBJ2-7, with D possibly matching TRBD1 (5 bases). Germline loops: CDR1 MNHEY, CDR2 SVGAGI. V was pared by 4 bases and J by 4 bases, with 26 bases between. The CDR3 totals 18 residues. Here the CDR3 reads CASSFSSDSQGSGYEQYF. As DNA, the CDR3 is TGTGCCAGCAGTTTCTCATCCGACAGCCAAGGCTCCGGTTACGAGCAGTACTTC.

In its sample, this clonotype was seen a few times. The chain is built from TRBV12-3 or TRBV12-4 and TRBJ2-1, with 9 bases that match TRBD1. CDR3 length equals 14 residues. Trimming at V came to 7 bases and at J to 3 bases, leaving 4 bases not matched to a gene. The DNA of the CDR3 is TGTGCCAGCACCACAGGGGGCTTCTACAATGAGCAGTTCTTC. Translation: CASTTGGFYNEQFF.

The table lists this clonotype with a few counts. This chain links TRBV29-1 with TRBJ2-1; 7 bases match TRBD1. This CDR3 contains 13 residues. Germline trimming cut 8 bases from V and 3 bases from J; bases unmatched to any gene: 7. Germline V gene data show CDR1 as SQVTM and CDR2 as ANQGSEA. The CDR3 DNA is TGCAGCCCCCCGGGACAGCTCTACAATGAGCAGTTCTTC. It encodes CSPPGQLYNEQFF.

This chain connects TRBV30 to TRBJ2-5, with TRBD2 matching over 8 bases. The CDR3 consists of 15 residues. CDR1 and CDR2 (germline): GTSNPN, SVGIG (reference sequence). Trimming at V came to 4 bases and at J to 11 bases, leaving 18 bases not matched to a gene. CDR3: CAWKTATGGYNEQYF. The CDR3 region has the DNA TGTGCCTGGAAGACAGCGACGGGGGGGTACAATGAGCAGTACTTC.

The chain uses TRBV2 and TRBJ1-2; tentatively, D is TRBD1 (6 bases). Germline loops: CDR1 SNHLY, CDR2 FYNNEI. The CDR3 covers 15 residues. Trimming removed 5 bases at V and 6 bases at J, with 19 bases between. The CDR3 DNA reads TGTGCCAGCAGTAATAACAGGGCGGGGGACGATGGCTACACCTTC. Its translation is CASSNNRAGDDGYTF.

A remark on this clonotype: A much larger clonotype is one base distant, so this may be a read error. The rearrangement uses TRBV11-2 and TRBJ2-5; D might be TRBD1 (5 bases). Trimming cost V 4 bases and J 11 bases, with 23 bases left between them. CDR3 length: 15 residues. Germline V gene data show CDR1 as SGHAT and CDR2 as FQNNGV. The CDR3 loop is CASSSDRGSYNEQYF. In DNA, the CDR3 is TGTGCCAGCAGCTCCGACAGAGGCTCCTACAATGAGCAGTACTTC. The full variable domain, its missing parts supplied by reference TRBV11-2 and TRBJ2-5, is EAGVAQSPRYKIIEKRQSVAFWCNPISGHATLYWYQQILGQGPKLLIQFQNNGVVDDSQLPKDRFSAERLKGVDSTLKIQPAKLEDSAVYLCASSSDRGSYNEQYFGPGTRLLVL.

This chain uses TRBV2 with TRBJ1-1; no clear D. The germline V and J ends were trimmed by 4 bases and 1 base, with 7 bases remaining between them. Looked up from germline, CDR1 is SNHLY and CDR2 is FYNNEI. This CDR3 comprises 13 residues. Written as DNA, the CDR3 is TGTGCCAGCAGTGCAGAGTCGAACACTGAAGCTTTCTTT. Amino acids: CASSAESNTEAFF.

The CDR3 spells CASSRRTLTDTQYF. The CDR3 DNA follows: TGTGCCAGCAGTCGCCGGACACTCACAGATACGCAGTATTTT. This chain uses TRBV7-2 with TRBJ2-3; weak D call: TRBD1 (5 bases). This CDR3 region has 14 residues. Trimming cost V 6 bases and J 2 bases, with 12 bases left between them. CDR1 and CDR2 (germline): SGHTA, FQGNSA.

This clonotype has more than one count but fewer than ten. The rearrangement links TRBV5-1 to TRBJ2-7; the D is unclear. This CDR3 region has 15 residues. Germline V lookup: CDR1 SGHRS, CDR2 YFSETQ. The germline V and J ends were trimmed by 1 base and 1 base, with 12 bases remaining between them. CDR3: CASSLRSVGSYEQYF. CDR3 in DNA: TGCGCCAGCAGCTTGAGGTCAGTAGGGTCCTACGAGCAGTACTTC.

This clonotype was counted a single time. The V gene is TRBV12-5, the J gene TRBJ1-1; 7 bases agree with TRBD1. This CDR3 is built from 13 residues. Germline V gene lookup returns CDR1 LGHNT and CDR2 FRNRAP. V dropped 3 bases and J dropped 4; count of bases not matched to a gene: 2. CDR3 sequence (DNA): TGTGCTAGTGGTTTCGCAGGGGGCACTGAAGCTTTCTTT. Residues: CASGFAGGTEAFF.

The chain joins TRBV12-3 or TRBV12-4 to TRBJ2-1, with D perhaps assigned TRBD1 or TRBD2 (5 bases each). The CDR3 length is 15 residues. V was clipped by 7 bases and J by 0 bases, with 13 bases between them. CDR3 residues: CASMGDLPSYNEQFF. Written as DNA, the CDR3 is TGTGCCAGCATGGGGGACCTTCCCTCCTACAATGAGCAGTTCTTC.

The chain couples TRBV4-2 to TRBJ2-7; tentatively, D is TRBD2 (7 bases). The V and J ends lost 0 bases and 5 bases respectively, with 20 bases between them. This CDR3 spans 17 amino acids. Germline CDR1 reads LGHNA; CDR2 reads YNFKEQ. CDR3 sequence reads: CASSQEVLGAGADEQYF. The CDR3 DNA reads TGTGCCAGCAGCCAAGAGGTGTTAGGGGCGGGGGCAGACGAGCAGTACTTC.

The V and J genes are TRBV5-5 and TRBJ1-5, with 8 bases matching TRBD1. V was pared by 4 bases and J by 7 bases, with 13 bases of the junction left unmatched. This CDR3 spans 16 amino acids. Germline CDR1 is SGHKS and CDR2 is YYEKEE (reference sequence). The CDR3 DNA is TGTGCCAGCAGCGGCTTGGGACAGGCCTCGGGGCAGCCCCAGCATTTT. Translated: CASSGLGQASGQPQHF.

The sample holds a few counts of this clonotype. The CDR3 reads CASSRRVSGTRDNQPQHF. CDR3 sequence (DNA): TGTGCCAGCAGTAGGAGGGTCTCCGGGACACGGGATAATCAGCCCCAGCATTTT. The chain has TRBV27 and TRBJ1-5, with D perhaps TRBD1 (6 bases). The CDR3 has 18 amino acids. V lost 5 bases to trimming and J lost 4 bases, with 24 bases between them. Germline V lookup: CDR1 MNHEY, CDR2 SMNVEV (reference sequence).

This chain joins TRBV20-1 and TRBJ1-1; D remains ambiguous. V was shortened by 3 bases and J by 1 base, with 9 bases between the two germline ends. This CDR3 is built from 13 residues. Germline CDR1 reads DFQATT; CDR2 reads SNEGSKA (reference sequence). The CDR3 loop reads CSASRPSNTEAFF. The CDR3 DNA is TGCAGTGCTAGTAGACCATCGAACACTGAAGCTTTCTTT.

The chain combines TRBV12-3 or TRBV12-4 with TRBJ1-2; TRBD1 is a possible D gene (5 bases). Trimming shortened V by 5 bases and J by 6 bases, and 13 bases separated the two germline ends. The CDR3 totals 13 residues. CDR3: CASSLGPPDGYTF. The CDR3 DNA sequence: TGTGCCAGCAGTCTGGGACCCCCAGATGGCTACACCTTC.

This clonotype was counted between two and nine times. This chain connects TRBV2 to TRBJ1-6, with D perhaps matching TRBD1 (6 bases). V was cut by 5 bases and J by 10 bases, with 9 bases left in between. The V gene's germline CDR1 is SNHLY and CDR2 FYNNEI. CDR3 length equals 12 residues. The DNA for the CDR3 is TGTGCCAGCAGTTACAGGGCCTCACCCCTCCACTTT. This codes for CASSYRASPLHF.